These T cell receptor beta chains were read from a single sample in a study of cytomegalovirus exposure and HLA in healthy donors. Sequenced by immunoSEQ multiplex PCR; TCRdb stores in-frame clones only, minus some. The data contain about 180,000 clones, around 80% of them singletons. Sequences were obtained from PBMCs. The receptors here all came from a woman aged 45 to 65 in good health and CMV-seropositive. CDR3s leave out the opening cysteine and the closing phenylalanine or tryptophan. Each record gives: V gene, D gene, J gene, CDR3 protein. D genes are given only for firm matches.

>TRBV9|TRBD2|TRBJ2-1
ASSVDFGGTRIDEQF
>TRBV5-5|.|TRBJ1-1
ASSLARVNTEAF
>TRBV7-2|.|TRBJ2-2
ASSPYTGELF
>TRBV7-3|TRBD1|TRBJ1-6
ASSLSTGGNSPLH
>TRBV5-1|.|.
ASSLTGSSYEQY
>TRBV7-9|TRBD1|TRBJ1-1
ASSVPGTANTEAF
>TRBV5-1|.|TRBJ2-3
ASSFRGALTDTQY
>TRBV7-2|.|TRBJ2-7
ASSLSSYEQY
>TRBV6-6|.|TRBJ1-1
ASSHLPGHQNTEAF
>TRBV15|TRBD1|TRBJ2-7
ATSSHRQGGEYY
>TRBV18|.|TRBJ2-7
ASSPRGYEQY
>TRBV7-6|TRBD2|TRBJ2-2
ASSHGGGNTGELF
>TRBV7-8|.|TRBJ1-4
ASSRGSANEKLF
>TRBV10-3|TRBD1|TRBJ1-2
AISESRGQGSSSGYT
>TRBV28|TRBD1|TRBJ1-1
ASTQGDAEAF
>TRBV7-2|TRBD2|TRBJ2-2
ASSSSRGGYTGELF
>TRBV7-9|.|TRBJ1-5
ASSSERGGNQPQH
>TRBV28|TRBD1|TRBJ2-1
ASSLGQSSYNEQF
>TRBV5-4|TRBD2|TRBJ2-1
ASSPWGLAGVVSYNEQF
>TRBV7-2|.|TRBJ2-6
ASSLAGAGANVLT
>TRBV5-6|.|TRBJ2-6
ASSDRSSGANVLT
>TRBV18|.|TRBJ2-7
ASSPPVGAPYEQY
>TRBV19|TRBD1|TRBJ1-4
ATGQANEKLF
>TRBV18|TRBD1|TRBJ1-2
ASSPRTGHGYT
>TRBV11-2|TRBD1|TRBJ2-7
ASSLEGTGGMRY
>TRBV28|TRBD1|TRBJ1-3
ASSTTRGTGFWRNTIY
>TRBV6-6|.|TRBJ2-3
ASSPGLLSTDTQY
>TRBV6-1|.|TRBJ2-1
ASSPSADSYNEQF
>TRBV18|.|TRBJ1-1
ASSSTGIAKNTEAF
>TRBV11-3|.|TRBJ1-1
ASSLGVRDSRGAF
>TRBV7-3|TRBD2|TRBJ2-3
ASSFERGGTDTQY
>TRBV6-1|TRBD1|TRBJ1-3
ASSELPWTGLTGNTIY
>TRBV2|TRBD2|TRBJ2-5
ASPQLAGGPGETQY
>TRBV28|TRBD1|TRBJ1-1
ASISGQTNTEAF
>TRBV5-1|TRBD1|TRBJ1-1
ASSTRQGANTEAF
>TRBV7-2|TRBD1|TRBJ2-2
ASSLGADRVSGELF
>TRBV29-1|TRBD2|TRBJ2-1
SVEDLMTSEPREFDNEQF
>TRBV5-4|TRBD1|TRBJ1-1
ASSDRQGRNTEAF
>TRBV2|TRBD2|TRBJ2-5
ASSWGVTSGGAQETQY
>TRBV7-2|.|TRBJ2-3
ASSATRGDTQY
>TRBV9|.|TRBJ2-3
ASSALSRSSTDTQY
>TRBV7-2|TRBD2|TRBJ2-2
ASSLAWRGGFGELF
>TRBV29-1|TRBD1|TRBJ2-5
SVDRAQETQY
>TRBV9|TRBD1|TRBJ2-3
ASSRLGQGTDTQY
>TRBV6-1|TRBD1|TRBJ2-6
ASSGQGSGANVLT
>TRBV7-3|TRBD1|TRBJ2-1
ASSSLSLVTGGEFYNEQF
>TRBV5-6|.|TRBJ1-5
ASSHTGEGRQPQH
>TRBV7-9|TRBD2|TRBJ2-3
ASSPNPGLAGAPDTQY
>TRBV6-4|.|TRBJ2-7
ASIRAQPGESYEQY
>TRBV7-7|.|TRBJ2-5
AAGGQETQY
>TRBV19|.|TRBJ1-1
ASKIWANTEAF
>TRBV7-2|.|TRBJ2-7
ASSFPGSRPYEQY
>TRBV9|.|TRBJ1-2
ASSADPDGDYGYT
>TRBV27|.|TRBJ2-7
ASSRTGRYEQY
>TRBV5-1|.|TRBJ1-2
ASSPDSPDYGYT